Listed here are 20 T cell receptor beta chains from one sample, sequenced in a study of blood T cell repertoires in COVID-19 (dated by TCRdb to 2018 to 2020). Library preparation employed the immunoSEQ multiplex PCR assay. In its TCRdb copy, this immuneACCESS table keeps in-frame sequences only and misses some clones. Where compared with another copy, unresolved V genes explain less than half of these, and the others have no known cause. The sample has 250,000 to 300,000 clones on record, roughly nine tenths of them singletons. The ten most abundant clones make up roughly 4.5% of the sample. Sequencing was performed on peripheral blood. The receptors were sampled from a woman aged 40 to 49 who had recovered from COVID-19.

The chain recombines TRBV5-1 with TRBJ2-4; D gene ambiguous. This CDR3 contains 15 residues. The V end lost 0 bases, the J end lost 5 bases, and 12 bases lay between the germline ends. CDR1 and CDR2 from the germline V gene are SGHRS and YFSETQ. The CDR3 coding sequence is TGCGCCAGCAGCTTGGGGGCAAATTGGGAAAACATTCAGTACTTC. Its protein product is CASSLGANWENIQYF.

This sequence joins TRBV6-1 and TRBJ1-5; 9 nucleotides align to TRBD1. This CDR3 has 13 residues. With 2 bases clipped from V and 7 bases from J, the junction kept 0 bases outside the gene matches. The germline V gene encodes CDR1 MNHNS and CDR2 SASEGT. CDR3 DNA: TGTGCCAGCAGTGAAACAGGGGGCCAGCCCCAGCATTTT. As protein: CASSETGGQPQHF.

This rearrangement joins TRBV28 to TRBJ2-1; TRBD1 aligns across 8 bases. This CDR3 spans 16 amino acids. V trimming: 4 bases; J trimming: 8 bases; junction bases outside the gene matches: 13. Germline lookup yields CDR1 MDHEN and CDR2 SYDVKM. Written as DNA, the CDR3 is TGTGCCAGCAGTTCATACACCGGGACAGGAAGAGATGAGCAGTTCTTC. Its protein product is CASSSYTGTGRDEQFF.

This clone was seen just once. This chain links TRBV19 with TRBJ2-2; 15 bases match TRBD2. Looked up from germline, CDR1 is LNHDA and CDR2 is SQIVND (reference sequence). The CDR3 extends over 19 amino acids. J gave up 0 bases and V 6 bases, and 8 bases lay outside the gene matches. CDR3 sequence: CASSSGTSGRRANTGELFF. In DNA form, the CDR3 reads TGTGCCAGTAGCTCTGGGACTAGCGGGAGGCGGGCGAACACCGGGGAGCTGTTTTTT. The variable domain in full, completed from reference TRBV19 and TRBJ2-2, reads DGGITQSPKYLFRKEGQNVTLSCEQNLNHDAMYWYRQDPGQGLRLIYYSQIVNDFQKGDIAEGYSVSREKKESFPLTVTSAQKNPTAFYLCASSSGTSGRRANTGELFFGEGSRLTVL.

The gene calls are TRBV5-1 and TRBJ2-1; D possibly corresponds to TRBD2 (6 bases). This CDR3 has 15 amino acids. Trimming removed 3 bases at V and 4 bases at J, with 14 bases between. CDR1 is SGHRS, CDR2 YFSETQ, per germline. The CDR3, as DNA: TGCGCCAGCAGCTCCACCGCCGGACTATACAATGAGCAGTTCTTC. Residues: CASSSTAGLYNEQFF.

This clone was observed a single time. The rearrangement links TRBV6-2 or TRBV6-3 to TRBJ1-1, with D maybe TRBD1 (5 bases). Looked up from germline, CDR1 is MNHEY and CDR2 is SVGEGT. The CDR3 spans 17 residues. Trimming removed 5 bases from V and 1 base from J, with 20 bases in between. Written as DNA, the CDR3 is TGTGCCAGCAGTCTCCCTCGCGTAGGGAGGGGGAACACTGAAGCTTTCTTT. This sequence encodes CASSLPRVGRGNTEAFF.

The rearrangement joins TRBV29-1 to TRBJ2-7, with D possibly TRBD1 on 6 matching bases. Trimming took 6 bases from V and 0 from J, leaving 9 bases between them. Per the germline V gene, CDR1 is SQVTM and CDR2 is ANQGSEA. The CDR3 has 12 amino acids. This CDR3 reads CSVGQNSYEQYF. The DNA of the CDR3 is TGCAGCGTCGGACAGAACTCCTACGAGCAGTACTTC.

The CDR3 bases are TGTGCCAGCAGTGAACATTTGGGTACGGGGACCCAGTACTTC. Translation gives CASSEHLGTGTQYF. The chain couples TRBV6-1 to TRBJ2-5, with D uncertain. The CDR3 covers 14 residues. Trimming removed 2 bases from V and 7 bases from J, with 14 bases in between. Germline V gives CDR1 MNHNS, CDR2 SASEGT.

The chain couples TRBV21-1 to TRBJ2-7; the tabulated D call, TRBD2, remains unverified against the DNA. TRBV21-1 is deemed a pseudogene. The CDR3 runs to 16 residues. The CDR3 reads CASSKVSRGLGVEQYF. The CDR3 DNA is TGTGCCAGCAGCAAAGTTTCACGAGGTCTCGGAGTTGAGCAGTACTTC.

J is TRBJ2-7 and V is TRBV6-5; no definite D call. Trimming removed 5 bases at V and 3 bases at J, with 5 bases between. This CDR3 spans 11 amino acids. CDR1 is MNHEY and CDR2 is SVGAGI in the germline V gene. In DNA form, the CDR3 reads TGTGCCAGCAGTCAAATCTACGAGCAGTACTTC. Amino acid sequence: CASSQIYEQYF.

This rearrangement joins TRBV7-6 to TRBJ2-1; TRBD2 aligns across 7 bases. The J segment lost 7 bases and the V segment lost 2 bases, leaving 8 bases of the junction unmatched. CDR1 is SGHVS and CDR2 is FNYEAQ in the germline V gene. The CDR3 runs 15 residues. The CDR3 region has the DNA TGTGCCAGCAGCTTATTTCGGGAGGCCCAAAATGAGCAGTTCTTC. Its protein product is CASSLFREAQNEQFF.

The chain recombines TRBV7-9 with TRBJ1-2, with TRBD1 identical over 9 bases. CDR3 length: 14 residues. Germline V lookup: CDR1 SEHNR, CDR2 FQNEAQ (reference sequence). Trimming at V came to 5 bases and at J to 3 bases, leaving 4 bases not matched to a gene. The CDR3 DNA reads as TGTGCCAGCAGCCTACAGGGGGCGGACTATGGCTACACCTTC. This gives the protein CASSLQGADYGYTF.

The J gene is TRBJ2-7, the V gene TRBV30; perhaps TRBD1 as D (5 bases). The CDR3 contains 14 residues. The germline V and J ends were trimmed by 4 bases and 7 bases, with 20 bases remaining between them. Germline lookup yields CDR1 GTSNPN and CDR2 SVGIG (reference sequence). This CDR3 reads CAWTPPGRTWEQYF. DNA for the CDR3: TGTGCCTGGACCCCCCCGGGCAGGACATGGGAGCAGTACTTC.

Written as DNA, the CDR3 is TGTGCCAGCAGCGTAGCTACAGGGGGCTACGAGCAGTACTTC. Residues: CASSVATGGYEQYF. This chain connects TRBV9 to TRBJ2-7; 8 bases align to TRBD1. J gave up 3 bases and V 0 bases, and 2 bases lay outside the gene matches. This CDR3 is 14 amino acids long. Germline-derived CDR1 and CDR2 are SGDLS and YYNGEE.

V is TRBV3-1 (or the pseudogene TRBV3-2) and J is TRBJ2-1; TRBD2 matches 10 bases. Germline CDR1 is LGHDT and CDR2 is YNNKEL (reference sequence). CDR3 length: 15 amino acids. The J segment lost 7 bases and the V segment lost 2 bases, leaving 5 bases of the junction unmatched. CDR3 in DNA: TGTGCCAGCAGCCAAACGACTAGCGGGCAAAATGAGCAGTTCTTC. Translating it yields CASSQTTSGQNEQFF.

V and J are TRBV19 and TRBJ1-1; D is undetermined. This CDR3 has 13 residues. Germline values: CDR1 LNHDA, CDR2 SQIVND (reference sequence). Trimming left V 4 bases short and J 1 base short, with 7 bases between. CDR3 in DNA: TGTGCCAGTAGTAAACCGGGGAACACTGAAGCTTTCTTT. This encodes CASSKPGNTEAFF.

The J gene is TRBJ1-2, the V gene TRBV10-1, with TRBD1 matching 7 bases. Trimming cost V 2 bases and J 3 bases; bases outside gene matches: 3. CDR3 size: 14 residues. CDR1 and CDR2 from the germline V gene are WNHNN and SYGVQD (reference sequence). The CDR3 DNA reads TGCGCCAGCAGTGAGCCGGGACAGCACTATGGCTACACCTTC. Residues: CASSEPGQHYGYTF.

This clone showed up many times. The CDR3 reads CASSQDEDSSSRYHNEQFF. DNA for the CDR3: TGCGCCAGCAGCCAAGACGAGGATAGCTCCTCTCGCTACCACAATGAGCAGTTCTTC. This chain links TRBV4-3 with TRBJ2-1, with unresolved D. The CDR3 covers 19 residues. Trimming took off 0 bases at V and 5 bases at J, with 23 bases between the two ends. Germline CDR1 and CDR2: LGHNA and YSLEER.

The V call is TRBV6-5, the J call TRBJ2-3; no firm D call. V lost 5 bases to trimming and J lost 7 bases, with 10 bases between them. The CDR3 extends over 12 amino acids. Germline CDR1 reads MNHEY; CDR2 reads SVGAGI. The CDR3 nucleotides are TGTGCCAGCAGTCTCCCCTTAAATACGCAGTATTTT. Translating it yields CASSLPLNTQYF.

The CDR3 spells CATSDLRAGVTGELFF. In DNA, the CDR3 is TGTGCCACCAGTGATTTAAGAGCGGGAGTTACCGGGGAGCTGTTTTTT. This chain links TRBV24-1 with TRBJ2-2; 8 nucleotides agree with TRBD2. The germline V gene has CDR1 KGHDR and CDR2 SFDVKD. The CDR3 runs to 16 residues. The ends lost 1 base at V and 5 bases at J; junction bases unmatched: 5.